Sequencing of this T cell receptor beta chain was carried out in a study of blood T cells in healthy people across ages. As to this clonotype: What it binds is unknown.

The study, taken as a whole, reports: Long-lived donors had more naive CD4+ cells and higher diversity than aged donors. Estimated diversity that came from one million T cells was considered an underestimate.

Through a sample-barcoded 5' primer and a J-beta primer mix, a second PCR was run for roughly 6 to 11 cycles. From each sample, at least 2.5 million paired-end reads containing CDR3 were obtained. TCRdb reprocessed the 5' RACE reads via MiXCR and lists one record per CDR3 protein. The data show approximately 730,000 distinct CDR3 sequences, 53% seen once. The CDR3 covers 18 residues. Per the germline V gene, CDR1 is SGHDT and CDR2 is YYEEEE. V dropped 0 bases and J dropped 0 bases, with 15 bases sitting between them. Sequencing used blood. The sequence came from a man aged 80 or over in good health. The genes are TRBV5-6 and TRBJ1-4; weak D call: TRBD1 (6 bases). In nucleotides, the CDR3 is TGTGCCAGCAGCTTGGGATGGGGACGGGGGCCAACTAATGAAAAACTGTTTTTT. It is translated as CASSLGWGRGPTNEKLFF.